The sequence of this T cell receptor (beta chain) was determined in a study of cytomegalovirus exposure and HLA in healthy donors. Whole-study findings and limits: In a later analysis, TCR beta V- and J-gene trimming was associated with a missense DCLRE1C variant.

This CDR3 has 17 amino acids. The V gene lost 0 bases and the J gene lost 2 bases, with 17 bases spanning the gap. The germline gives CDR1 MNHNS, CDR2 SASEGT. PCR used 60 Vbeta primers and 13 Jbeta primers. The data were produced by immunoSEQ multiplex PCR, yet TCRdb's version contains in-frame clones alone and is incomplete. The repertoire holds 75,000 to 90,000 clones, with under 80% as singletons. About this clone: Its antigen is as yet unknown.

The chain has TRBV6-1 and TRBJ2-7; D is possibly TRBD2 (6 bases). This receptor was taken from a young man in good health and CMV-seropositive. Sequenced: PBMCs. The CDR3 here is CASSEAVSGTFPYEQYF. The DNA for the CDR3 is TGTGCCAGCAGTGAAGCGGTTTCCGGGACTTTCCCCTACGAGCAGTACTTC.